The 25 T cell receptor beta chains presented below share a single source sample, sequenced in a study of chemoradiotherapy in HPV16-positive cancers. Assay used: immunoSEQ multiplex PCR; TCRdb lists only in-frame clones, some missing. Among some 3,500 clones listed, 71% were seen once. The material was obtained from a patient who underwent chemoradiotherapy. These TCRs come from a human donor with HPV-associated anogenital cancer.

The chain uses TRBV15 and TRBJ2-5, with D perhaps matching TRBD2 (6 bases). Germline CDR1 is LNHNV and CDR2 is YYDKDF (reference sequence). V gave up 8 bases and J gave up 11 bases, with 18 bases separating them. This CDR3 is built from 12 residues. CDR3 in amino acids: CATGTAWGEQYF. The CDR3 DNA reads TGTGCCACCGGTACAGCCTGGGGGGAGCAGTACTTC. The full variable domain, in which reference TRBV15 and TRBJ2-5 provide the parts outside the CDR3, is DAMVIQNPRYQVTQFGKPVTLSCSQTLNHNVMYWYQQKSSQAPKLLFHYYDKDFNNEADTPDNFQSRRPNTSFCFLDIRSPGLGDTAMYLCATGTAWGEQYFGPGTRLLVL.

V is TRBV7-6 and J is TRBJ2-5; 8 positions agree with TRBD2. Germline values: CDR1 SGHVS, CDR2 FNYEAQ. With V trimmed by 4 bases and J by 5 bases, 6 bases remained unmatched. CDR3 length: 14 residues. The CDR3 region has the DNA TGTGCCAGCAGCTCTGGACTAGCAGGGGAGACCCAGTACTTC. This sequence encodes CASSSGLAGETQYF.

This clone was seen only a few times. The genes are TRBV20-1 and TRBJ1-1, with D hard to call. V gave up 0 bases and J gave up 6 bases, with 5 bases separating them. Germline V CDR1 and CDR2: DFQATT, SNEGSKA (reference sequence). The CDR3 contains 11 residues. The CDR3 DNA reads as TGCAGTGCTAGAGAAGGGCCTGAAGCTTTCTTT. Protein sequence: CSAREGPEAFF.

The chain recombines TRBV5-1 with TRBJ2-2, with unresolved D. Trimming took 4 bases from V and 6 from J, leaving 10 bases between them. CDR3 length: 13 amino acids. The V gene's germline CDR1 is SGHRS and CDR2 YFSETQ. The CDR3 here is CASSEIDAGELFF. The CDR3 DNA reads as TGCGCCAGCAGCGAGATTGATGCCGGGGAGCTGTTTTTT.

This chain joins TRBV11-2 and TRBJ2-5, with 10 positions matching TRBD2. With 5 bases clipped from V and 1 base from J, the junction kept 4 bases outside the gene matches. This CDR3 has 15 residues. Germline V CDR1 and CDR2: SGHAT, FQNNGV. The CDR3 coding sequence is TGTGCCAGCAGCATACAGCGGGGGGGCCAAGAGACCCAGTACTTC. Its translation: CASSIQRGGQETQYF.

The chain couples TRBV5-6 to TRBJ1-2; TRBD1 aligns across 9 bases. Germline values: CDR1 SGHDT, CDR2 YYEEEE. V shed 2 bases, J shed 4 bases, and the junction held 6 bases outside the gene matches. The CDR3 has 15 amino acids. The CDR3 sequence: CASSFTQGAFYGYTF. The CDR3 region has the DNA TGTGCCAGCAGCTTTACACAGGGGGCTTTCTATGGCTACACCTTC.

This chain joins TRBV29-1 and TRBJ1-2; tentatively, D is TRBD1 (5 bases). Between the trimmed V and J ends, which lost 6 bases and 2 bases, there was a span of 16 bases. This CDR3 region has 14 residues. Germline V lookup: CDR1 SQVTM, CDR2 ANQGSEA. The DNA for the CDR3 is TGCAGCGTGATTGGACGGGGCCGCAACTATGGCTACACCTTC. This sequence encodes CSVIGRGRNYGYTF.

The chain joins TRBV2 to TRBJ2-3, with 9 bases matching TRBD2. Germline V gene data show CDR1 as SNHLY and CDR2 as FYNNEI. The ends lost 5 bases at V and 2 bases at J; junction bases unmatched: 5. CDR3 length: 15 amino acids. CDR3: CASSKRGDPTDTQYF. CDR3 nucleotide sequence: TGTGCCAGCAGTAAGCGGGGGGACCCCACAGATACGCAGTATTTT.

The rearrangement links TRBV2 to TRBJ1-1; 8 nucleotides agree with TRBD1. V lost 8 bases, J lost 4 bases, and 6 bases stayed unmatched. This CDR3 is 13 amino acids long. Germline loops: CDR1 SNHLY, CDR2 FYNNEI. This CDR3 is CASWGQVGTEAFF. The CDR3 DNA reads as TGTGCCAGCTGGGGACAGGTGGGCACTGAAGCTTTCTTT.

This chain connects TRBV2 to TRBJ2-1; 7 bases are shared with TRBD1. J was trimmed by 3 bases and V by 2 bases; bases with no gene match: 7. Germline CDR1 reads SNHLY; CDR2 reads FYNNEI. The CDR3 totals 16 residues. Here the CDR3 DNA reads TGTGCCAGCAGTGAATCGGGACAGCCCGTCTACAATGAGCAGTTCTTC. This gives the protein CASSESGQPVYNEQFF. The full variable domain, its missing parts supplied by reference TRBV2 and TRBJ2-1, is EPEVTQTPSHQVTQMGQEVILRCVPISNHLYFYWYRQILGQKVEFLVSFYNNEISEKSEIFDDQFSVERPDGSNFTLKIRSTKLEDSAMYFCASSESGQPVYNEQFFGPGTRLTVL.

V gene TRBV6-1 combines with J gene TRBJ2-7; TRBD1 agrees at 9 bases. Germline V gives CDR1 MNHNS, CDR2 SASEGT. The CDR3 has 13 amino acids. V lost 6 bases and J lost 5; bases outside the gene matches: 5. The CDR3 DNA reads as TGTGCCAGCAGGGGGACAGGGCCAGACGAGCAGTACTTC. Its translation is CASRGTGPDEQYF.

The chain carries TRBV6-5 and TRBJ1-1; weak D call: TRBD1 (6 bases). Germline V gene lookup returns CDR1 MNHEY and CDR2 SVGAGI. This CDR3 comprises 15 residues. The V gene lost 7 bases and the J gene lost 1 base, with 16 bases spanning the gap. The CDR3: CASTYSRTANTEAFF. In DNA form, the CDR3 reads TGTGCCAGCACCTACTCCCGGACAGCGAACACTGAAGCTTTCTTT.

This rearrangement joins TRBV5-6 to TRBJ1-2, with no clear D. The length of the CDR3 is 14 residues. Germline-derived CDR1 and CDR2 are SGHDT and YYEEEE. Trimming shortened V by 0 bases and J by 6 bases, and 12 bases separated the two germline ends. The CDR3 nucleotides are TGTGCCAGCAGCTTGGGGCCATATGCGGATGGCTACACCTTC. Residues: CASSLGPYADGYTF.

CDR3 region: CASSPLGAFTEAFF. For the CDR3, the DNA is TGTGCCAGCAGCCCTCTCGGGGCATTCACTGAAGCTTTCTTT. The chain employs TRBV11-2 and TRBJ1-1; D is perhaps TRBD1 (5 bases). This CDR3 has 14 amino acids. V was shortened by 5 bases and J by 4 bases, with 14 bases between the two germline ends. Germline V gene sequence: CDR1 SGHAT, CDR2 FQNNGV.

With regard to this clone: The same CDR3 is also encoded by other DNA sequences in this sample. The chain has TRBV30 and TRBJ1-1, with no clear D. Between the trimmed V and J ends, which lost 0 bases and 0 bases, there was a span of 5 bases. Germline V CDR1 and CDR2: GTSNPN, SVGIG (reference sequence). CDR3 length: 13 amino acids. The CDR3 DNA reads as TGTGCCTGGAGTGTTATCTTGAACACTGAAGCTTTCTTT. This codes for CAWSVILNTEAFF. The full variable domain, its missing parts supplied by reference TRBV30 and TRBJ1-1, is SQTIHQWPATLVQPVGSPLSLECTVEGTSNPNLYWYRQAAGRGLQLLFYSVGIGQISSEVPQNLSASRPQDRQFILSSKKLLLSDSGFYLCAWSVILNTEAFFGQGTRLTVV.

This clone was seen once. The chain couples TRBV2 to TRBJ2-1; D possibly corresponds to TRBD2 (5 bases). Trimming stripped 10 bases from V and 10 bases from J, with 17 bases between. The CDR3 length is 12 residues. From germline, CDR1 is SNHLY and CDR2 FYNNEI. CDR3 sequence: CATKGNSVEQFF. As DNA, the CDR3 is TGTGCCACCAAGGGTAATAGCGTAGAGCAGTTCTTC.

The table lists this clone with a count of one. The rearrangement joins TRBV15 to TRBJ1-3, with 8 bases matching TRBD1. Germline V gene sequence: CDR1 LNHNV, CDR2 YYDKDF (reference sequence). V dropped 6 bases and J dropped 2; count of bases not matched to a gene: 3. This CDR3 is 14 amino acids long. The CDR3 spells CATRETGAGNTIYF. The CDR3 DNA follows: TGTGCCACCAGGGAGACAGGGGCTGGAAACACCATATATTTT. Complete variable domain (other parts from reference TRBV15 and TRBJ1-3): DAMVIQNPRYQVTQFGKPVTLSCSQTLNHNVMYWYQQKSSQAPKLLFHYYDKDFNNEADTPDNFQSRRPNTSFCFLDIRSPGLGDTAMYLCATRETGAGNTIYFGEGSWLTVV.

The rearrangement links TRBV7-2 to TRBJ2-3; the match to TRBD2 covers 10 bases. The length of the CDR3 is 18 residues. CDR1 and CDR2 from the germline V gene are SGHTA and FQGNSA. The trim removed 1 base at V and 2 bases at J, leaving 9 bases unmatched. CDR3 DNA sequence: TGTGCCAGCAGCTTAGGCCTAGCGGGGGCCTCCTACACAGATACGCAGTATTTT. Its protein is CASSLGLAGASYTDTQYF.

This rearrangement joins TRBV7-9 to TRBJ2-7; D ambiguous. This CDR3 spans 13 amino acids. The V and J ends lost 5 bases and 3 bases respectively, with 11 bases between them. Germline V gene data show CDR1 as SEHNR and CDR2 as FQNEAQ (reference sequence). DNA of the CDR3: TGTGCCAGCAGCCCGACGGTAAGCTACGAGCAGTACTTC. Translated, it gives CASSPTVSYEQYF.

This chain links TRBV11-2 with TRBJ2-3; 9 bases agree with TRBD2. Germline CDR1 and CDR2: SGHAT and FQNNGV. V dropped 2 bases and J dropped 1; count of bases not matched to a gene: 4. CDR3 length: 16 residues. This CDR3 reads CASSLLPSGGTDTQYF. In nucleotides, the CDR3 is TGTGCCAGCAGCTTATTGCCTAGCGGGGGCACAGATACGCAGTATTTT.

The V and J genes are TRBV5-1 and TRBJ1-1, with a possible D match to TRBD1 (6 bases). V was trimmed by 0 bases and J by 7 bases, leaving 19 bases between them. Germline V gives CDR1 SGHRS, CDR2 YFSETQ. The CDR3 covers 16 residues. CDR3 loop: CASSLAGVAGQHEAFF. The CDR3 region has the DNA TGCGCCAGCAGCTTGGCCGGTGTAGCGGGACAACATGAAGCTTTCTTT.

The chain employs TRBV30 and TRBJ1-5; D unclear. This CDR3 spans 15 amino acids. Germline V gene data show CDR1 as GTSNPN and CDR2 as SVGIG (reference sequence). V was cut by 0 bases and J by 0 bases, with 9 bases left in between. The CDR3 region has the DNA TGTGCCTGGAGTGTGGGGTCGAATAGCAATCAGCCCCAGCATTTT. Protein product: CAWSVGSNSNQPQHF.

The chain joins TRBV2 to TRBJ2-3; 11 nucleotides match TRBD2. This CDR3 has 15 amino acids. The V gene end was trimmed by 6 bases and the J gene end by 2 bases; junction bases not matched to a gene: 4. Germline loops: CDR1 SNHLY, CDR2 FYNNEI. In DNA form, the CDR3 reads TGTGCCAGCAGCCAGGGACTAGCGGACACAGATACGCAGTATTTT. Translated, it gives CASSQGLADTDTQYF.

The chain combines TRBV5-6 with TRBJ1-1; D gene unclear. The CDR3 totals 14 residues. The germline CDR1 and CDR2 sequences are SGHDT and YYEEEE. Trimming removed 6 bases from V and 2 bases from J, with 14 bases in between. The CDR3 sequence is CASTPVHSNTEAFF. DNA of the CDR3: TGTGCCAGCACCCCCGTACACTCAAACACTGAAGCTTTCTTT.

The chain carries TRBV5-6 and TRBJ2-7; 7 nucleotides match TRBD1. V gave up 3 bases and J gave up 6 bases; unmatched junction bases: 6. CDR1 and CDR2 from the germline V gene are SGHDT and YYEEEE. The CDR3 loop spans 13 amino acids. CDR3 coding DNA: TGTGCCAGCAGCTGGAACGACAGGGCCGAGCAGTACTTC. It translates to CASSWNDRAEQYF.